One sample yielded the 10 T cell receptor beta chains listed below, sequenced in a study of blood T cell repertoires in COVID-19. Sequencing used immunoSEQ multiplex PCR; TCRdb keeps in-frame clones, though not all of them. The data show some 310,000 clones, around 87% seen once. The sequenced material came from peripheral blood. The receptor set was obtained from a man aged 50 to 60 with active or convalescent COVID-19.

V and J are TRBV3-1 (or the pseudogene TRBV3-2) and TRBJ1-1; no firm D call. Trimming took 2 bases from V and 5 from J, leaving 12 bases between them. Germline V gene data show CDR1 as LGHDT and CDR2 as YNNKEL (reference sequence). The CDR3 totals 14 residues. CDR3 in amino acids: CASSQLPSTTEAFF. Here the CDR3 DNA reads TGTGCCAGCAGCCAACTTCCCTCCACTACTGAAGCTTTCTTT.

Written as DNA, the CDR3 is TGTGCCAGCAGTTACGTTGGGCAGGAAAGATACGAGCAGTACTTC. This sequence encodes CASSYVGQERYEQYF. The gene calls are TRBV6-5 and TRBJ2-7, with D unclear. This CDR3 is 15 amino acids long. Trimming took 2 bases from V and 4 from J, leaving 15 bases between them. Germline CDR1 is MNHEY and CDR2 is SVGAGI.

The V gene is TRBV7-9, the J gene TRBJ2-6, with D hard to call. Germline CDR1 is SEHNR and CDR2 is FQNEAQ (reference sequence). The CDR3 runs to 15 residues. V dropped 2 bases and J dropped 0 bases, with 5 bases sitting between them. CDR3: CASSLPGSGANVLTF. Written as DNA, the CDR3 is TGTGCCAGCAGCTTACCAGGCTCTGGGGCCAACGTCCTGACTTTC.

The chain combines TRBV29-1 with TRBJ1-6; TRBD1 aligns across 8 bases. Trimming at V came to 6 bases and at J to 7 bases, leaving 5 bases not matched to a gene. Looked up from germline, CDR1 is SQVTM and CDR2 is ANQGSEA. The CDR3 is made up of 13 amino acids. CDR3 protein: CSVRTGTNSPLHF. CDR3 DNA sequence: TGCAGCGTCCGGACAGGGACCAATTCACCCCTCCACTTT.

The chain is built from TRBV7-8 and TRBJ2-5; 7 positions match TRBD2. Losses at the gene ends were 5 bases for V and 5 bases for J; bases not matched to a gene: 11. Germline V CDR1 and CDR2: SGHVS, FQNEAQ. This CDR3 has 15 amino acids. CDR3 amino acids: CASSTRTRREETQYF. The CDR3 nucleotides are TGTGCCAGCAGCACCAGGACAAGGCGGGAGGAGACCCAGTACTTC.

V gene TRBV28 combines with J gene TRBJ1-1, with D possibly being TRBD1 (5 bases). The CDR3 is made up of 13 amino acids. V gave up 3 bases and J gave up 7 bases, with 12 bases separating them. The germline gives CDR1 MDHEN, CDR2 SYDVKM. CDR3 coding DNA: TGTGCCAGCAGTTTGTCCAGGGAATTTGAAGCTTTCTTT. It yields the protein CASSLSREFEAFF. Together with reference TRBV28 and TRBJ1-1, the CDR3 gives the full variable domain: DVKVTQSSRYLVKRTGEKVFLECVQDMDHENMFWYRQDPGLGLRLIYFSYDVKMKEKGDIPEGYSVSREKKERFSLILESASTNQTSMYLCASSLSREFEAFFGQGTRLTVV.

This clone has only a few counts. This rearrangement joins TRBV28 to TRBJ1-6, with TRBD1 identical over 8 bases. V lost 4 bases to trimming and J lost 5 bases; unmatched junction nucleotides: 7. CDR3 length equals 16 residues. CDR1 and CDR2 from the germline V gene are MDHEN and SYDVKM. The CDR3 region has the DNA TGTGCCAGCAGTTCCGTAGGACAGGGTCATAATTCACCCCTCCACTTT. It codes for CASSSVGQGHNSPLHF.

This chain joins TRBV27 and TRBJ1-5; 10 bases fit TRBD1. The CDR3 is 16 residues long. Germline V lookup: CDR1 MNHEY, CDR2 SMNVEV (reference sequence). V shed 9 bases and J 7 bases; nucleotides not matched to a gene: 15. CDR3 sequence: CARIRDRGHFEQPQHF. The CDR3 nucleotides are TGTGCCAGGATCCGGGACAGGGGCCATTTTGAACAGCCCCAGCATTTT.

The chain carries TRBV11-1 and TRBJ1-3; 11 positions match TRBD1. Trimming cost V 5 bases and J 4 bases; bases outside gene matches: 4. The CDR3 runs to 15 residues. Germline V CDR1 and CDR2: SGHAT, FQDESV (reference sequence). CDR3 nucleotides: TGTGCCAGCAGCGGACAGGGGGCGCCCGGAAACACCATATATTTT. Translated: CASSGQGAPGNTIYF.

The chain couples TRBV7-2 to TRBJ1-6; 8 bases align to TRBD1. The CDR3 sequence is 17 residues long. The germline CDR1 and CDR2 sequences are SGHTA and FQGNSA. V was pared by 3 bases and J by 3 bases, with 7 bases of the junction left unmatched. The CDR3 DNA sequence: TGTGCCAGCAGCTTTCGGACAGGGTTTAACTATAATTCACCCCTCCACTTT. Amino acids: CASSFRTGFNYNSPLHF.